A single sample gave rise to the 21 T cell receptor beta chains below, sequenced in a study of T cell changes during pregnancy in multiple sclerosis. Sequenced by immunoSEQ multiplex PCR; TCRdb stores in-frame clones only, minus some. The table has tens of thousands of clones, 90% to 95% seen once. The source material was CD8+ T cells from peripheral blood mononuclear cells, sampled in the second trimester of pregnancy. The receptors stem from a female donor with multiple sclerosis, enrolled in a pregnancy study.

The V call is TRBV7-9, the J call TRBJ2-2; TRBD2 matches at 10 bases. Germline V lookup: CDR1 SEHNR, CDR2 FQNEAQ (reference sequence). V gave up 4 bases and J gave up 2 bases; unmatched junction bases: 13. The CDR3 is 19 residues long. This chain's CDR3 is CASSSSGGDVTDNTGELFF. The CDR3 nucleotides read TGTGCCAGCAGCTCTAGCGGGGGAGACGTGACTGATAACACCGGGGAGCTGTTTTTT.

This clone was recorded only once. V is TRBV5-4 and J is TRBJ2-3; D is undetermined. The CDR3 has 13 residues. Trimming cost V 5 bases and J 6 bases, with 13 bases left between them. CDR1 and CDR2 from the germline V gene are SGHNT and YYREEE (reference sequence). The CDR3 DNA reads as TGTGCCAGCAGTCCTGACTGGCCGGATACGCAGTATTTT. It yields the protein CASSPDWPDTQYF.

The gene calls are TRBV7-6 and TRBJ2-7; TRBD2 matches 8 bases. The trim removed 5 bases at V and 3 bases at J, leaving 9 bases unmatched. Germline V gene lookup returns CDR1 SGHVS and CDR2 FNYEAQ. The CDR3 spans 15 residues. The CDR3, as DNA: TGTGCCAGCAGCCCTGGGGGTAGCGGGAACTACGAGCAGTACTTC. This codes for CASSPGGSGNYEQYF.

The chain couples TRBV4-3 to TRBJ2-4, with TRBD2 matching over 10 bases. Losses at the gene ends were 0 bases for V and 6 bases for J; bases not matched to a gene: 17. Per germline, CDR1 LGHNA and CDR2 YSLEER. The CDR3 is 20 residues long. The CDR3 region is CASSQDLISGGSGGGNIQYF. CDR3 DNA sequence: TGCGCCAGCAGCCAAGATCTGATTAGCGGGGGGAGCGGAGGGGGAAACATTCAGTACTTC.

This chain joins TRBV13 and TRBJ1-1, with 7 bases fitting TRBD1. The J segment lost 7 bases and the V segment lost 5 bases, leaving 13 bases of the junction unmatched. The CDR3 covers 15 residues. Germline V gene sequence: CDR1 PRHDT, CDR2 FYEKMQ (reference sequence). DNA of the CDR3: TGTGCCAGCAGCGTACAGGGGATGCTTAGCGGTGAAGCTTTCTTT. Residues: CASSVQGMLSGEAFF.

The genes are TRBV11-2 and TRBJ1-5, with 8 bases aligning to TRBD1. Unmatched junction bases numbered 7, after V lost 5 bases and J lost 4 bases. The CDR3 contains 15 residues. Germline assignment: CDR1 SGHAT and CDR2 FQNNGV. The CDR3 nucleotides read TGTGCCAGCAGCCCCGGGACAGGTATAAATCAGCCCCAGCATTTT. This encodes CASSPGTGINQPQHF.

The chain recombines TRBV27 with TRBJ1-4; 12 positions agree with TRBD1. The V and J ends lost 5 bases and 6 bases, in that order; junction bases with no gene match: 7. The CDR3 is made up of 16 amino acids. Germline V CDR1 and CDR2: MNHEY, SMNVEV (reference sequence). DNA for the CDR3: TGTGCCAGCAGTCCCGGGACAGGGGGCTGGTATGAAAAACTGTTTTTT. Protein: CASSPGTGGWYEKLFF.

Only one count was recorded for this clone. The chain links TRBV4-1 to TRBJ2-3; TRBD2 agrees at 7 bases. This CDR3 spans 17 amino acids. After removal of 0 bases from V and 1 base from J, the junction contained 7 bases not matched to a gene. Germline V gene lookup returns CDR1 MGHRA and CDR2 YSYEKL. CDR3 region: CASSQEGGGGGTDTQYF. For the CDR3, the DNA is TGCGCCAGCAGCCAAGAGGGTGGGGGGGGAGGCACAGATACGCAGTATTTT.

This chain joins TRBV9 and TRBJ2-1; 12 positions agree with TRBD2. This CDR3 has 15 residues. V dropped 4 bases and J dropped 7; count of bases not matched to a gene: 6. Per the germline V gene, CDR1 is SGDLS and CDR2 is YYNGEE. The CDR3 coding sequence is TGTGCCAGCAGCAGAGGACTAGCGGGGAGGAATGAGCAGTTCTTC. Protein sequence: CASSRGLAGRNEQFF.

CDR3 sequence reads: CASSVDGTPGNTIYF. The CDR3, as DNA: TGTGCCAGCAGCGTAGACGGGACACCTGGAAACACCATATATTTT. J is TRBJ1-3 and V is TRBV9; tentatively, D is TRBD1 (6 bases). This CDR3 is built from 15 residues. V was cut by 0 bases and J by 2 bases, with 9 bases left in between. CDR1 is SGDLS, CDR2 YYNGEE, per germline.

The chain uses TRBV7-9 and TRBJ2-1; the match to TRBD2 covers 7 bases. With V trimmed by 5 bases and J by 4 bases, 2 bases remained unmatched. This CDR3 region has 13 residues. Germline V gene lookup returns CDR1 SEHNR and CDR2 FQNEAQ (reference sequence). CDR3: CASSGGGYNEQFF. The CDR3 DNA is TGTGCCAGCAGCGGGGGGGGGTACAATGAGCAGTTCTTC.

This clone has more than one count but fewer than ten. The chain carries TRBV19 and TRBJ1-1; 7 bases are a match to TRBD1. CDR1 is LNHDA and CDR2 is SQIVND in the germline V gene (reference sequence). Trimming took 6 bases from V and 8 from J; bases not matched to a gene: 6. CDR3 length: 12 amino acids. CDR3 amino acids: CASRWTGGEAFF. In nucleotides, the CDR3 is TGTGCCAGTAGATGGACAGGAGGAGAAGCTTTCTTT.

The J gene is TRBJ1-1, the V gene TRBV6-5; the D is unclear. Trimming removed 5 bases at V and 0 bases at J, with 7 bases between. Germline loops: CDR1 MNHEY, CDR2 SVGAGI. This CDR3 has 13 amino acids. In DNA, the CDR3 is TGTGCCAGCAGTCGTACAGTGAACACTGAAGCTTTCTTT. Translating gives CASSRTVNTEAFF.

The CDR3 region is CASSDPRPSGNTIYF. The CDR3 DNA reads as TGTGCCAGCAGTGACCCCAGGCCGTCAGGAAACACCATATATTTT. The chain employs TRBV2 and TRBJ1-3; D is undetermined. Germline CDR1 is SNHLY and CDR2 is FYNNEI. CDR3 length: 15 amino acids. V was pared by 3 bases and J by 4 bases, with 13 bases between.

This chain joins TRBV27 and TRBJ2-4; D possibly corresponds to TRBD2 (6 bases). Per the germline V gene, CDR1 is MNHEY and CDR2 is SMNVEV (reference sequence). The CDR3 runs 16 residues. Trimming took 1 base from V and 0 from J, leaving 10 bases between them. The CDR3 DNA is TGTGCCAGCAGTTTATATGTGGGGGGAGCCAAAAACATTCAGTACTTC. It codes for CASSLYVGGAKNIQYF.

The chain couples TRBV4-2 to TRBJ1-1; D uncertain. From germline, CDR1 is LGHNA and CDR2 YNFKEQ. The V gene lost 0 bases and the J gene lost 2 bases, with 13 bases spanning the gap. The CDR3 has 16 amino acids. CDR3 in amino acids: CASSQEEEAINTEAFF. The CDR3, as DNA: TGTGCCAGCAGCCAAGAGGAGGAAGCCATAAACACTGAAGCTTTCTTT.

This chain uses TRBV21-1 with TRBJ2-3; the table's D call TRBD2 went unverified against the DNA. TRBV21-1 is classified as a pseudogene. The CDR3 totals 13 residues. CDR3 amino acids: CASSKGGRDTQYF. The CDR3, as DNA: TGTGCCAGCAGCAAAGGGGGGAGGGATACGCAGTATTTT.

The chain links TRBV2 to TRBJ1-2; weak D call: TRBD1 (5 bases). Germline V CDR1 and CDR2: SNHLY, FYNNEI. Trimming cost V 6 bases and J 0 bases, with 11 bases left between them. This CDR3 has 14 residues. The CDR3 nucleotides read TGTGCCAGCAGGACGGACAATCCTAACTATGGCTACACCTTC. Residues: CASRTDNPNYGYTF. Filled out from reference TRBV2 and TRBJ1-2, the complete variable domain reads EPEVTQTPSHQVTQMGQEVILRCVPISNHLYFYWYRQILGQKVEFLVSFYNNEISEKSEIFDDQFSVERPDGSNFTLKIRSTKLEDSAMYFCASRTDNPNYGYTFGSGTRLTVV.

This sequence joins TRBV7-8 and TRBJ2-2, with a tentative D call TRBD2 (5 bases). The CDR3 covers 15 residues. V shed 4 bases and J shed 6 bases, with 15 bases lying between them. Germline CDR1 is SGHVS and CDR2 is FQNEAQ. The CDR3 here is CASSYANGIAGELFF. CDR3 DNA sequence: TGTGCCAGCAGCTATGCGAACGGGATCGCCGGGGAGCTGTTTTTT.

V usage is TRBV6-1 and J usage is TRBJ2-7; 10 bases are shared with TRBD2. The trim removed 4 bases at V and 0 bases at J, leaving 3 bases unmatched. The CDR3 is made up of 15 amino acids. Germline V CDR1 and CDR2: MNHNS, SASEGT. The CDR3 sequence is CASSVLAGSSYEQYF. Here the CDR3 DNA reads TGTGCCAGCAGTGTACTAGCGGGGAGCTCCTACGAGCAGTACTTC.

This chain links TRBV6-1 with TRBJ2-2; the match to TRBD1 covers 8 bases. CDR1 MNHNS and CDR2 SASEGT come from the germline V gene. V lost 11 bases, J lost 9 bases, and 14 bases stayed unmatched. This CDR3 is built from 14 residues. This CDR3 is CAAGRTGTVRELFF. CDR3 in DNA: TGTGCCGCGGGTAGGACAGGGACTGTTAGGGAGCTGTTTTTT.